This T cell receptor beta chain was sequenced during a study of OX40 agonist ivuxolimab in advanced cancers. This clone is a singleton in its sample. Some clones are missing from TCRdb's copy, which holds only in-frame ones; the method was immunoSEQ multiplex PCR. The repertoire holds some 64,000 clones, around 90% seen once, with 0.55% to 0.8% in the top ten. The germline V gene encodes CDR1 MNHEY and CDR2 SMNVEV (reference sequence). The junction had 9 bases not matched to a gene; V was cut back by 1 base and J by 6 bases. CDR3 length equals 16 residues. The sequence came from an adult with an advanced solid tumor such as melanoma, head and neck, liver or kidney cancer. The chain uses TRBV27 and TRBJ2-1; 7 nucleotides match TRBD1. The source was CD4+ or CD8+ T cells sorted from blood, collected in a trial of the OX40 agonist ivuxolimab. The CDR3 reads CASSLLGTVKLNEQFF. CDR3 DNA sequence: TGTGCCAGCAGTTTATTAGGGACAGTTAAACTCAATGAGCAGTTCTTC.